These 8 T cell receptor beta chains came from one sample sequenced in a study of blood T cell repertoires in COVID-19. Assay used: immunoSEQ multiplex PCR; TCRdb lists only in-frame clones, some missing. The sample contains around 130,000 clones, 70% to 80% of which appear only once. The sequenced sample was peripheral blood. The receptors originated from a human donor in a cohort sampled during active COVID-19.

This chain joins TRBV5-1 and TRBJ2-7; D uncertain. Germline V gives CDR1 SGHRS, CDR2 YFSETQ. Trimming shortened V by 4 bases and J by 0 bases, and 17 bases separated the two germline ends. The CDR3 runs to 16 residues. The CDR3 loop is CASSPLTAVLSYEQYF. The CDR3 nucleotides read TGCGCCAGCAGCCCCCTAACTGCCGTCCTCTCCTACGAGCAGTACTTC.

The V and J genes are TRBV24-1 and TRBJ2-3, with 10 bases matching TRBD2. This CDR3 spans 16 amino acids. From germline, CDR1 is KGHDR and CDR2 SFDVKD. V was clipped by 1 base and J by 5 bases; unmatched bases: 5. The CDR3 DNA reads TGTGCCACCAGTGATTTAGGTAGCGGGGGGAAAGATACGCAGTATTTT. Translation: CATSDLGSGGKDTQYF.

The gene calls are TRBV5-1 and TRBJ2-1, with TRBD2 as a possible D gene (6 bases). V lost 0 bases and J 3 bases, leaving 13 bases between the germline ends. The CDR3 spans 16 residues. Germline lookup yields CDR1 SGHRS and CDR2 YFSETQ. The CDR3, as DNA: TGCGCCAGCAGCTTGGCAACTAGCCGAGTCTACAATGAGCAGTTCTTC. Protein product: CASSLATSRVYNEQFF.

This clone came up once. The chain joins TRBV2 to TRBJ1-1, with unresolved D. Germline V gives CDR1 SNHLY, CDR2 FYNNEI. The length of the CDR3 is 12 residues. V lost 5 bases and J lost 9, with 13 bases in between. The CDR3: CASSLPPQQAFF. The DNA for the CDR3 is TGTGCCAGCAGTCTTCCTCCACAACAAGCTTTCTTT. Full variable domain (rest looked up from reference TRBV2 and TRBJ1-1): EPEVTQTPSHQVTQMGQEVILRCVPISNHLYFYWYRQILGQKVEFLVSFYNNEISEKSEIFDDQFSVERPDGSNFTLKIRSTKLEDSAMYFCASSLPPQQAFFGQGTRLTVV.

This clone showed up many times. Distinct nucleotide sequences in the sample also encode this CDR3. The J gene is TRBJ2-2, the V gene TRBV3-1 (or the pseudogene TRBV3-2); maybe TRBD2 (7 bases). Germline assignment: CDR1 LGHDT and CDR2 YNNKEL (reference sequence). The CDR3 sequence is 16 residues long. The CDR3 sequence: CPPSHGGGGSTGELFF. In DNA form, the CDR3 reads TGTCCCCCCAGCCACGGGGGCGGGGGAAGTACCGGGGAGCTGTTTTTT.

In this sample, this clone turned up once. For the CDR3, the DNA is TGTGCCAGCAGCCAAAAGACAGGGGGGAATCAGCCCCAGCATTTT. Protein: CASSQKTGGNQPQHF. V usage is TRBV3-1 (or the pseudogene TRBV3-2) and J usage is TRBJ1-5; 9 bases align to TRBD1. This CDR3 region has 15 residues. V gave up 2 bases and J gave up 4 bases; unmatched junction bases: 3. Germline V gives CDR1 LGHDT, CDR2 YNNKEL (reference sequence).

The V and J genes are TRBV28 and TRBJ1-3; D remains ambiguous. This CDR3 is 16 amino acids long. The V end was cut by 5 bases, the J end by 0 bases, with 14 bases between. Germline CDR1 MDHEN, CDR2 SYDVKM. DNA for the CDR3: TGTGCCAGCAGTAGCCCGGGAATACTCTCTGGAAACACCATATATTTT. The encoded protein is CASSSPGILSGNTIYF.

V and J are TRBV4-1 and TRBJ2-2; tentative D call: TRBD2 (5 bases). V was cut by 1 base and J by 3 bases, with 15 bases left in between. Germline CDR1 MGHRA, CDR2 YSYEKL. This CDR3 is 17 amino acids long. As DNA, the CDR3 is TGCGCCAGCAGCCAAGGTACGGGGTTTCGTCACACCGGGGAGCTGTTTTTT. It specifies CASSQGTGFRHTGELFF.